Detailed here is one T cell receptor beta chain. The antigen is unknown. The data originate from a study of OX40 agonist ivuxolimab in advanced cancers. Background on the study: Patients treated during dose escalation were battling hepatocellular carcinoma, melanoma, renal cell or head and neck cancer. The group had a mean age of around 60 years, ranged from 23 to 79, and was roughly 83% male. Earlier treatment with anti-PD-1, anti-PD-L1 or anti-CTLA-4 was permitted, and 35% to 40% had received some. Whole-study findings and limits: The investigators did not determine what antigen specificity the expanded peripheral T cells had.

Data came from immunoSEQ multiplex PCR; TCRdb stores just in-frame clones and leaves some out. Altogether 25,000 to 35,000 clones are present, 84% being singletons, with the ten largest covering roughly 21%. The sample was CD4+ or CD8+ T cells sorted from blood, taken in a trial of the OX40 agonist ivuxolimab. This TCR derives from an adult with an advanced solid tumor such as melanoma, head and neck, liver or kidney cancer.

In DNA form, the CDR3 reads TGCGCCAGCAGCCAGAGTGGGACCGCCAATCAGCCCCAGCATTTT. It translates to CASSQSGTANQPQHF. V and J are TRBV4-1 and TRBJ1-5, with D tentatively TRBD1 (5 bases). CDR3 length: 15 amino acids. The V gene lost 3 bases and the J gene lost 3 bases, with 12 bases spanning the gap. Germline assignment: CDR1 MGHRA and CDR2 YSYEKL.